The clone carrying this T cell receptor beta chain was counted many times. The target antigen is unknown. The CDR3 consists of 12 residues. Germline V gene lookup returns CDR1 SGHTA and CDR2 FQGNSA. V shed 5 bases and J shed 9 bases, with 11 bases lying between them. This entry belongs to a study of cytotoxic CD8 clonotypes in ibrutinib-treated CLL. Study overall: For this cohort, patients were around eleven relapsed/refractory and 15 treatment-naive, while some 18 were IGHV unmutated. Productive templates per sample averaged 255,043; productive rearrangements, 85,000 to 95,000. Overall study results and limits: Private clonotypes, not public ones, expanded at ibrutinib response.

The data were produced by immunoSEQ multiplex PCR, yet TCRdb's version contains in-frame clones alone and is incomplete. The sample lists more than 60,000 clones; around four fifths were seen once. V gene TRBV7-2 combines with J gene TRBJ2-1; the D is unclear. The receptor was derived from a human donor with chronic lymphocytic leukemia. Material: PBMCs, obtained after 24 months of ibrutinib treatment. The CDR3 bases are TGTGCCAGCAGCCCCTTAATCGCTGAGCAGTTCTTC. Translation: CASSPLIAEQFF.